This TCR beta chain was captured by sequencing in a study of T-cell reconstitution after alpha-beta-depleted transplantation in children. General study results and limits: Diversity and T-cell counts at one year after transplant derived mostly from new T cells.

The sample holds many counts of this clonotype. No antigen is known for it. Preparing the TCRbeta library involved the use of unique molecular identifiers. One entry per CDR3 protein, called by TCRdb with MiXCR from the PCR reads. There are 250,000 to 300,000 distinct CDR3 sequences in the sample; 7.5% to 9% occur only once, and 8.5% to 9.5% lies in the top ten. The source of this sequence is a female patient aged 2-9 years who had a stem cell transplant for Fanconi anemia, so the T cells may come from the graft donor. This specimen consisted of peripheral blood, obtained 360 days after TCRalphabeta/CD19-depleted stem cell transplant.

CDR3 sequence (DNA): TGTGCCAGCAGCTTAGCCCCCGGACTAGCGGGGGCCTACAATGAGCAGTTCTTC. Residues: CASSLAPGLAGAYNEQFF. The chain combines TRBV11-1 with TRBJ2-1; 13 bases are a match to TRBD2. The CDR3 covers 18 residues. V trimming: 0 bases; J trimming: 2 bases; junction bases outside the gene matches: 4. Germline CDR1 is SGHAT and CDR2 is FQDESV (reference sequence). Variable domain in full (rest from reference TRBV11-1 and TRBJ2-1): EAEVAQSPRYKITEKSQAVAFWCDPISGHATLYWYRQILGQGPELLVQFQDESVVDDSQLPKDRFSAERLKGVDSTLKIQPAELGDSAMYLCASSLAPGLAGAYNEQFFGPGTRLTVL.